The 10 T cell receptor beta chains below come from one sample, sequenced in a study of T cells in Graves' hyperthyroidism and ophthalmopathy. The TCR beta CDR3 regions underwent amplification using RNA transcripts as the source. With the HTBI primer set, the TCR CDR3 went through a first round of RT-PCR. TCRdb independently ran MiXCR on the multiplex PCR reads; one entry per CDR3 protein. Here the sample spans approximately 700,000 distinct CDR3 sequences, 45% being singletons. Specimen: peripheral blood or thyroid tissue (not recorded which). The receptors derive from an adult man with Graves' disease, either hyperthyroidism or ophthalmopathy (not recorded which).

The J gene is TRBJ2-5, the V gene TRBV7-2, with 8 bases lining up with TRBD1. Germline V CDR1 and CDR2: SGHTA, FQGNSA. J lost 2 bases, V lost 5 bases, and 7 bases had no gene match. The CDR3 length is 15 residues. CDR3 nucleotides: TGTGCCAGCAGCCAGGGACAGGAACCACAAGAGACCCAGTACTTC. It encodes CASSQGQEPQETQYF.

This chain uses TRBV7-1 with TRBJ1-4; 9 bases are a match to TRBD1. TRBV7-1 is an ORF, with its function uncertain. The V gene end was trimmed by 6 bases and the J gene end by 1 base; junction bases not matched to a gene: 3. CDR3 length: 15 amino acids. CDR3 in amino acids: CASRSDRGTNEKLFF. Written as DNA, the CDR3 is TGTGCCAGCAGATCGGACAGGGGAACTAATGAAAAACTGTTTTTT.

The chain employs TRBV16 and TRBJ2-7; D ambiguous. Germline-derived CDR1 and CDR2 are KGHSY and FQNENV. Trimming took off 0 bases at V and 5 bases at J, with 5 bases between the two ends. The length of the CDR3 is 12 residues. CDR3 protein: CASSQSRNEQYF. As DNA, the CDR3 is TGTGCCAGCAGCCAATCTCGCAACGAGCAGTACTTC.

This clonotype was counted only a few times. The rearrangement joins TRBV11-2 to TRBJ2-7, with 8 bases fitting TRBD2. Trimming took 6 bases from V and 5 from J; bases not matched to a gene: 9. Per the germline V gene, CDR1 is SGHAT and CDR2 is FQNNGV. CDR3 length equals 14 residues. CDR3 nucleotides: TGTGCCAGCAGGGCCCGTAGCGGGAATCACGAGCAGTACTTC. Its translation is CASRARSGNHEQYF.

The rearrangement uses TRBV7-4 and TRBJ2-5; no clear D. CDR1 and CDR2 (germline): SGHVT, SQSDAQ. V lost 0 bases and J lost 2, with 13 bases in between. The CDR3 has 16 residues. Here the CDR3 reads CASSLAASSSQETQYF. In nucleotides, the CDR3 is TGTGCCAGCAGCTTAGCGGCGAGCTCTTCTCAAGAGACCCAGTACTTC.

This clonotype has only a few counts. The chain has TRBV2 and TRBJ1-6; D not resolved. V lost 0 bases and J 5 bases, leaving 8 bases between the germline ends. This CDR3 region has 15 residues. Germline assignment: CDR1 SNHLY and CDR2 FYNNEI. The CDR3 sequence: CASSEAEGDNSPLHF. In DNA, the CDR3 is TGTGCCAGCAGTGAAGCGGAGGGTGATAATTCACCCCTCCACTTT.

This clonotype was detected ten times or more. As DNA, the CDR3 is TGTGCCAGCAGCTTCGGGACAAGCAATTCACCCCTCCACTTT. This sequence encodes CASSFGTSNSPLHF. The chain joins TRBV7-8 to TRBJ1-6; D may be TRBD1 (6 bases). V lost 3 bases, J lost 7 bases, and 10 bases lay in between. The CDR3 contains 14 residues. Germline V gene lookup returns CDR1 SGHVS and CDR2 FQNEAQ.

This chain joins TRBV7-2 and TRBJ1-1, with 7 bases that match TRBD1. J gave up 7 bases and V 1 base, and 6 bases lay outside the gene matches. This CDR3 is built from 14 residues. CDR1 SGHTA and CDR2 FQGNSA come from the germline V gene. The CDR3 sequence: CASSLGRQGGEAFF. The CDR3 DNA follows: TGTGCCAGCAGCTTAGGCCGACAGGGAGGTGAAGCTTTCTTT.

The chain joins TRBV12-3 or TRBV12-4 to TRBJ2-5; 11 nucleotides agree with TRBD2. Losses at the gene ends were 5 bases for V and 1 base for J; bases not matched to a gene: 6. CDR3 size: 16 residues. CDR3 DNA sequence: TGTGCCAGCAGTGAACGTACTAGCGGGGGCCAAGAGACCCAGTACTTC. This translates into CASSERTSGGQETQYF.

This clonotype showed up many times. The genes are TRBV7-9 and TRBJ1-2; D gene uncertain. The V end lost 4 bases, the J end lost 0 bases, and 9 bases lay between the germline ends. Germline assignment: CDR1 SEHNR and CDR2 FQNEAQ (reference sequence). This CDR3 is 14 amino acids long. CDR3 bases: TGTGCCAGCAGCTCAACGGTAGCTAACTATGGCTACACCTTC. Amino acid sequence: CASSSTVANYGYTF.